Described below is a single T cell receptor (beta chain) sequence and its context. The data are from a study of blood T cell repertoires in COVID-19. Study background: T cells, B-cell-depleted T cells, or PBMCs supplied cDNA or gDNA.

The V gene's germline CDR1 is SGHKS and CDR2 YYEKEE (reference sequence). V was shortened by 0 bases and J by 4 bases, with 10 bases between the two germline ends. The CDR3 covers 14 residues. Methods used by the authors: Reference gene primer amplification in the assay estimated nucleated cell counts. Produced via immunoSEQ multiplex PCR; TCRdb's table is partial and in-frame only. V, J and clone size reflect that table, while D and trimming were determined from the DNA. The sample includes around 190,000 clones, more than 75% of them seen just once. The sequence was obtained from a human donor in a cohort sampled during active COVID-19. The sequenced sample was peripheral blood. J is TRBJ1-2 and V is TRBV5-5, with D maybe TRBD1 (5 bases). In DNA form, the CDR3 reads TGTGCCAGCAGCTTGGGCAGGGCCGCCTATGGCTACACCTTC. This sequence encodes CASSLGRAAYGYTF.